These 19 T cell receptor beta chains share one sample of origin, sequenced in a study of blood T cell repertoires in COVID-19. Here immunoSEQ multiplex PCR was the method, and the copy in TCRdb shows in-frame clones only, minus some. The table includes about 130,000 clones, 60% to 80% detected once. Material: peripheral blood. These receptors were taken from a man between 60 and 70 years old with acute or convalescent COVID-19.

The gene calls are TRBV5-1 and TRBJ2-5, with 7 bases lining up with TRBD1. The germline V gene encodes CDR1 SGHRS and CDR2 YFSETQ. J was trimmed by 4 bases and V by 0 bases; bases with no gene match: 3. CDR3 length: 14 amino acids. The CDR3 DNA follows: TGCGCCAGCAGCTTGGGACAGGGTGCAGAGACCCAGTACTTC. Residues: CASSLGQGAETQYF.

The chain joins TRBV19 to TRBJ2-2; 7 bases are a match to TRBD1. V lost 6 bases to trimming and J lost 1 base; unmatched junction nucleotides: 8. The germline CDR1 and CDR2 sequences are LNHDA and SQIVND (reference sequence). The CDR3 totals 16 residues. As DNA, the CDR3 is TGTGCCAGTAGGGAAATGACAGGGTGGAACACCGGGGAGCTGTTTTTT. Translation: CASREMTGWNTGELFF.

V is TRBV7-2 and J is TRBJ2-2, with a tentative D call TRBD2 (6 bases). Germline CDR1 SGHTA, CDR2 FQGNSA. This CDR3 has 14 residues. V lost 3 bases and J 2 bases, leaving 7 bases between the germline ends. For the CDR3, the DNA is TGTGCCAGCAGCTTGCGGGACAACACCGGGGAGCTGTTTTTT. Residues: CASSLRDNTGELFF.

The chain uses TRBV2 and TRBJ2-1, with 13 nucleotides matching TRBD2. The germline CDR1 and CDR2 sequences are SNHLY and FYNNEI. The CDR3 is made up of 15 amino acids. V was pared by 6 bases and J by 9 bases, with 8 bases of the junction left unmatched. The CDR3 loop reads CASSQGLAGRGEQFF. The CDR3 DNA is TGTGCCAGCAGCCAGGGACTAGCGGGGAGGGGTGAGCAGTTCTTC.

The chain couples TRBV2 to TRBJ2-5; 9 positions agree with TRBD2. The germline gives CDR1 SNHLY, CDR2 FYNNEI. The ends lost 6 bases at V and 7 bases at J; junction bases unmatched: 21. CDR3 length: 18 residues. CDR3: CASSESHAGGLELGTQYF. The CDR3 DNA reads TGTGCCAGCAGCGAAAGTCATGCGGGGGGGCTAGAGTTGGGGACCCAGTACTTC.

This clone has just a few counts. This rearrangement joins TRBV10-3 to TRBJ2-1; possible D gene TRBD2, 6 bases. Between the trimmed V and J ends, which lost 0 bases and 8 bases, there was a span of 17 bases. The V gene's germline CDR1 is ENHRY and CDR2 SYGVKD. The CDR3 has 16 residues. The CDR3 region is CAISESEQVGGDEQFF. The DNA of the CDR3 is TGTGCCATCAGTGAGTCGGAACAGGTGGGCGGGGATGAGCAGTTCTTC.

In this sample, this clone turned up once. The chain joins TRBV4-1 to TRBJ1-5; a weak D match, TRBD1 (6 bases). CDR3 length: 18 residues. The V gene's germline CDR1 is MGHRA and CDR2 YSYEKL. The V gene lost 4 bases and the J gene lost 1 base, with 20 bases spanning the gap. Here the CDR3 reads CASSPGRGGNPSNQPQHF. The CDR3 region has the DNA TGCGCCAGCAGCCCGGGCAGGGGCGGAAATCCGAGCAATCAGCCCCAGCATTTT.

The chain joins TRBV27 to TRBJ2-2; D might be TRBD1 (5 bases). V dropped 2 bases and J dropped 3 bases, with 16 bases sitting between them. This CDR3 has 17 amino acids. CDR1 and CDR2 (germline): MNHEY, SMNVEV (reference sequence). The CDR3 nucleotides are TGTGCCAGCAGTTTAAGTCCTGGGGCCGGTTACACCGGGGAGCTGTTTTTT. Encoded protein: CASSLSPGAGYTGELFF.

The chain has TRBV7-9 and TRBJ2-7; 8 positions agree with TRBD2. Trimming cost V 1 base and J 4 bases; bases outside gene matches: 9. The CDR3 consists of 16 residues. From germline, CDR1 is SEHNR and CDR2 FQNEAQ (reference sequence). The CDR3 region is CASSLGSGGPGYEQYF. CDR3 bases: TGTGCCAGCAGCTTAGGTTCGGGAGGGCCAGGATACGAGCAGTACTTC.

The chain's CDR3 is CASSDRGSNQPQHF. CDR3 bases: TGTGCCAGCAGTGACAGGGGCAGCAATCAGCCCCAGCATTTT. The chain couples TRBV6-6 to TRBJ1-5; 8 bases fit TRBD1. V gave up 5 bases and J gave up 1 base; unmatched junction bases: 1. Germline loops: CDR1 MNHNY, CDR2 SVGAGI (reference sequence). The CDR3 covers 14 residues.

In this sample, this clone turned up a few times. CDR3 in amino acids: CSVEGLAGIDTQYF. CDR3 coding DNA: TGCAGCGTTGAAGGGCTAGCGGGAATTGATACGCAGTATTTT. The chain recombines TRBV29-1 with TRBJ2-3; the match to TRBD2 covers 9 bases. With 1 base clipped from V and 6 bases from J, the junction kept 5 bases outside the gene matches. The CDR3 is 14 residues long. Germline V gene sequence: CDR1 SQVTM, CDR2 ANQGSEA.

The gene calls are TRBV2 and TRBJ1-5; D gene ambiguous. V lost 3 bases to trimming and J lost 1 base, with 7 bases between them. This CDR3 is built from 14 residues. Looked up from germline, CDR1 is SNHLY and CDR2 is FYNNEI. The CDR3 DNA sequence: TGTGCCAGCAGTGAGTTAGCAAGCAATCAGCCCCAGCATTTT. This translates into CASSELASNQPQHF.

The chain joins TRBV6-5 to TRBJ2-7; D gene uncertain. The V and J ends lost 0 bases and 4 bases respectively, with 7 bases between them. This CDR3 is built from 13 residues. CDR1 and CDR2 from the germline V gene are MNHEY and SVGAGI. CDR3 sequence reads: CASSYSRVYEQYF. In nucleotides, the CDR3 is TGTGCCAGCAGTTACTCGAGAGTATACGAGCAGTACTTC.

This chain links TRBV2 with TRBJ2-7; TRBD2 agrees at 8 bases. The length of the CDR3 is 14 residues. CDR1 and CDR2 from the germline V gene are SNHLY and FYNNEI. Trimming removed 7 bases from V and 3 bases from J; junction bases left unmatched: 8. The CDR3 here is CASNERERNYEQYF. The CDR3, as DNA: TGTGCCAGCAACGAGCGGGAGCGGAACTACGAGCAGTACTTC.

There are a few counts of this clone. The genes are TRBV6-4 and TRBJ1-6; TRBD1 might be the D (5 bases). CDR1 and CDR2 (germline): MRHNA, SNTAGT. This CDR3 is built from 14 residues. Trimming shortened V by 0 bases and J by 9 bases, and 9 bases separated the two germline ends. CDR3 coding DNA: TGTGCCAGCAGTGACTCGTCCAGGGCTTCACCCCTCCACTTT. This gives the protein CASSDSSRASPLHF.

The sample holds a few counts of this clone. V is TRBV5-8 and J is TRBJ2-5, with 11 nucleotides matching TRBD2. Germline lookup yields CDR1 SGHTS and CDR2 YDEGEE. Trimming cost V 4 bases and J 0 bases; bases outside gene matches: 14. CDR3 length equals 19 residues. CDR3 residues: CASSGTAGLAVSYQETQYF. CDR3 sequence (DNA): TGTGCCAGCAGCGGCACAGCGGGACTAGCGGTGTCTTACCAAGAGACCCAGTACTTC.

The chain employs TRBV4-1 and TRBJ2-1, with TRBD1 as a possible D gene (6 bases). With 0 bases removed from V and 3 bases from J, the gap between germline ends came to 9 bases. Germline CDR1 and CDR2: MGHRA and YSYEKL. This CDR3 spans 15 amino acids. This CDR3 reads CASSQDGGSYNEQFF. CDR3 DNA: TGCGCCAGCAGCCAAGATGGGGGCAGCTACAATGAGCAGTTCTTC.

The CDR3 reads CASSQEGREQYF. The CDR3 DNA sequence: TGTGCCAGCAGCCAAGAGGGGAGGGAGCAGTACTTC. V gene TRBV3-1 (or the pseudogene TRBV3-2) combines with J gene TRBJ2-7; D is possibly TRBD2 (6 bases). The CDR3 is made up of 12 amino acids. V lost 0 bases and J lost 7, with 7 bases in between. CDR1 is LGHDT, CDR2 YNNKEL, per germline (reference sequence).

This clone was counted a single time. V is TRBV3-1 (or the pseudogene TRBV3-2) and J is TRBJ2-7, with 8 bases lining up with TRBD2. Losses at the gene ends were 4 bases for V and 3 bases for J; bases not matched to a gene: 14. This CDR3 has 17 residues. Germline loops: CDR1 LGHDT, CDR2 YNNKEL (reference sequence). CDR3 sequence (DNA): TGTGCCAGCAGCCCTGCTCGAACGGGGGGGCGACGCTACGAGCAGTACTTC. Its protein product is CASSPARTGGRRYEQYF.